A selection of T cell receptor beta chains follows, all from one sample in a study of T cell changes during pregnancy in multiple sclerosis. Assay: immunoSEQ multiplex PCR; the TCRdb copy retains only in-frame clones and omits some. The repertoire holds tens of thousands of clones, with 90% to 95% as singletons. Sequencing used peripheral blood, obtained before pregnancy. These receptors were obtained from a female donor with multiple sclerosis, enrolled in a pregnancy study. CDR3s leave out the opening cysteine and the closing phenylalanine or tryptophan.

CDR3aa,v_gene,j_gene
ASSQTTGRVAEAF,TRBV5-6,TRBJ1-1
AIKEGGGSYEQY,TRBV6-6,TRBJ2-7
ASSSRTGFQETQY,TRBV7-3,TRBJ2-5
ASRSGTNEKLF,TRBV5-4,TRBJ1-4
ASSEQLAGDTYEQY,TRBV6-1,TRBJ2-7
ASLEDTEAF,TRBV2,TRBJ1-1
ASSLSSFGWYEQY,TRBV27,TRBJ2-7
ASSPGTGNQPQH,TRBV4-2,TRBJ1-5
ASSLEIAGAGGGTDTQY,TRBV11-2,TRBJ2-3
ASSLEVPGDYGYT,TRBV5-4,TRBJ1-2
ASSLDWAPYEQY,TRBV5-4,TRBJ2-7
ASSLNRDQPQH,TRBV5-4,TRBJ1-5